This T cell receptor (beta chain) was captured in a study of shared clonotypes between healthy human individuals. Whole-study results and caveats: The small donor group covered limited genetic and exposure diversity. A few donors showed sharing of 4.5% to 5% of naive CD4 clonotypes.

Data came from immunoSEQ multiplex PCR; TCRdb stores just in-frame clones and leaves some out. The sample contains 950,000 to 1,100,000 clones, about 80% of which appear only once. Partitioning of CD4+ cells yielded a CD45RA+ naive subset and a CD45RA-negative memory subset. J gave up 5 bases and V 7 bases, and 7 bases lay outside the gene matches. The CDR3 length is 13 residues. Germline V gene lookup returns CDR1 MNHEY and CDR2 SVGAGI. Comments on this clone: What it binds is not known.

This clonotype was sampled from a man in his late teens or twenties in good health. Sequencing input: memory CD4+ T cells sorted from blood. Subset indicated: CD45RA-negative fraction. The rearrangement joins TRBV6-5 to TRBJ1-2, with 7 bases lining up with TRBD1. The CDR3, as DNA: TGTGCCAGCAAAGACAGGGTGGGTTATGGCTACACCTTC. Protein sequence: CASKDRVGYGYTF.